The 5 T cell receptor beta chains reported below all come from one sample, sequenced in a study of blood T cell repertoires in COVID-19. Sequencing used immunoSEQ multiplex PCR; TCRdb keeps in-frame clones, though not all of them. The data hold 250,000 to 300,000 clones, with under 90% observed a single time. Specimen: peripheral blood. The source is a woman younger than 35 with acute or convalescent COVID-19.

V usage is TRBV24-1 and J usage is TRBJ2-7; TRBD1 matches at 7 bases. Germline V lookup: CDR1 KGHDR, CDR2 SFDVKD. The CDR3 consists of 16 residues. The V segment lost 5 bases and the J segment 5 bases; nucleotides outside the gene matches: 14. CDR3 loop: CATSGTNRGFGNEQYF. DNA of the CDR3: TGTGCCACCAGTGGTACGAACAGGGGTTTTGGTAACGAGCAGTACTTC.

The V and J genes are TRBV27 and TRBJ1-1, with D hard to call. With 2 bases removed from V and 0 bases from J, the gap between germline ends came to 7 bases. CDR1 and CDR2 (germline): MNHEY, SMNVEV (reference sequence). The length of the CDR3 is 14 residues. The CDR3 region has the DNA TGTGCCAGCAGTTTAGAGGGAATGAACACTGAAGCTTTCTTT. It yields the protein CASSLEGMNTEAFF.

CDR3 region: CASSQGPETEAFF. The DNA of the CDR3 is TGTGCCAGCAGCCAGGGTCCAGAGACTGAAGCTTTCTTT. The rearrangement links TRBV7-2 to TRBJ1-1; D possibly corresponds to TRBD1 (5 bases). Germline-derived CDR1 and CDR2 are SGHTA and FQGNSA. With 5 bases removed from V and 5 bases from J, the gap between germline ends came to 12 bases. CDR3 length equals 13 residues.

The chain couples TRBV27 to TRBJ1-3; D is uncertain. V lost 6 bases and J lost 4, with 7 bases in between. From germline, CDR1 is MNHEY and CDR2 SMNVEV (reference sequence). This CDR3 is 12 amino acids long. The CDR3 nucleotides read TGTGCCAGCAGATCTAGGGGAAACACCATATATTTT. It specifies CASRSRGNTIYF.

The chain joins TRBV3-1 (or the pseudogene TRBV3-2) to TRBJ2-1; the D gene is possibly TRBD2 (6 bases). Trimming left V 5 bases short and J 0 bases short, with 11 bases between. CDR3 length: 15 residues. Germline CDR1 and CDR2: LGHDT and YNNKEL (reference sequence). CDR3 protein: CASSSIGSSYNEQFF. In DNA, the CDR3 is TGTGCCAGCAGCTCCATCGGGAGCTCCTACAATGAGCAGTTCTTC.